This T cell receptor beta chain was captured by sequencing in a study of memory CD4+ T cells and cytomegalovirus serostatus. The repertoire was sequenced with immunoSEQ multiplex PCR; TCRdb's copy has only in-frame clones and lacks some. The table records some 46,000 clones, roughly 80% of them present only once. The sort gate was single viable CD3+CD4+CD8-CD45RO+ cells for memory CD4+ T cells. Serum IgG to CMV pp150, pp28, p38 and p52 defined serostatus. After thawing, CD4+ T cells were positively selected. The sequence was collected from an adult in good health and CMV-seronegative. The sample was memory CD4+ T cells from blood.

CDR3 sequence (DNA): TGTGCCAGCAGCCTGGACGGGGGACCCGGGGAGCTGTTTTTT. This codes for CASSLDGGPGELFF. The V and J genes are TRBV14 and TRBJ2-2, with TRBD2 as a possible D gene (6 bases). Trimming left V 4 bases short and J 6 bases short, with 12 bases between. CDR1 and CDR2 (germline): SGHDN, FVKESK. The CDR3 contains 14 residues.